Given below is one T cell receptor (beta chain) in context. The source of the sample is a study of long-term antiretroviral therapy in people with HIV. With 3 bases clipped from V and 0 bases from J, the junction kept 5 bases outside the gene matches. Germline V CDR1 and CDR2: SEHNR, FQNEAQ (reference sequence). The CDR3 consists of 15 residues. Researchers ran immunoSEQ v3.0 at survey level. Researchers set sequencing to target 40,000-50,000 T-cell genomes per sample. Only in-frame clones appear in the TCRdb table, and some are missing; sequencing was by immunoSEQ multiplex PCR. The sample has about 17,000 clones; around 81% are singletons.

This TCR was recovered from a man between 45 and 60 years old with HIV. This rearrangement joins TRBV7-9 to TRBJ2-7, with 7 bases fitting TRBD2. Sequenced here: unsorted PBMCs, sampled 0.3 years before starting antiretroviral therapy. DNA of the CDR3: TGTGCCAGCAGCTTTAGCGCTAGCGGCTCCTACGAGCAGTACTTC. Protein sequence: CASSFSASGSYEQYF.